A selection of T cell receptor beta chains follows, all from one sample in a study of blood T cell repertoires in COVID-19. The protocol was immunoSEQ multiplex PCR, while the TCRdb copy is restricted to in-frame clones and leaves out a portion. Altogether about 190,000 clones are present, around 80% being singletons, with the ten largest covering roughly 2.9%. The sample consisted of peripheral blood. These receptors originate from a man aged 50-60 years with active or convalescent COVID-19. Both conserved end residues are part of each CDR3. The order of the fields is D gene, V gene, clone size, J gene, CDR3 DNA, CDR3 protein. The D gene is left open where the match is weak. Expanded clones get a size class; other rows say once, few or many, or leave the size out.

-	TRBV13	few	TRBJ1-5	TGTGCCAGCAGCGACAGACATCAGCCCCAGCATTTT	CASSDRHQPQHF
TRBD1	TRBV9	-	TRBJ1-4	TGTGCCAGCAGCGCCAGGGGGGTGGAAAAACTGTTTTTT	CASSARGVEKLFF
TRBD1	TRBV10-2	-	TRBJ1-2	TGCGCCAGCAGTGCTTCGGGACAGGGCGCCCGCGGCTACACCTTC	CASSASGQGARGYTF
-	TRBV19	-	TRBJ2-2	TGTGCCAGTAGTATAGATACAGGGTCCGGGGAGCTGTTTTTT	CASSIDTGSGELFF
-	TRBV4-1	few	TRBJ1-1	TGCGCCAGCAGCCAAGAGGTTCGAAGGCCCCAGGCCGGTGTCGCTTTCTTT	CASSQEVRRPQAGVAFF
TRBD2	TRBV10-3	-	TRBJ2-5	TGTGCCATCAGTGATCTAGCGGGGGAACAAGAGACCCAGTACTTC	CAISDLAGEQETQYF
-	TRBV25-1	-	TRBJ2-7	TGTGCCAGCAGTCCGTGGGACACCTACGAGCAGTACTTC	CASSPWDTYEQYF
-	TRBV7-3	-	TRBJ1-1	TGTGCCAGCAGCTTAACGGGGGGGACTGAAGCTTTCTTT	CASSLTGGTEAFF
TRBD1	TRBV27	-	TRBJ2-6	TGTGCCAGCAGACGCGGGACAGGGCTGGCTGGGGCCAACGTCCTGACTTTC	CASRRGTGLAGANVLTF
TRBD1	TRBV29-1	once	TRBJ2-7	TGCAGCGTTGGTCAGGGGGCCTACGAGCAGTACTTC	CSVGQGAYEQYF
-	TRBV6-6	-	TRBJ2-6	TGTGCCACAGGGGCCGCTAGGGCCAACGTCCTGACTTTC	CATGAARANVLTF
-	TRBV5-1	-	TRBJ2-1	TGCGCCAGCAGCTTGGGCTCGGGACTCTACAATGAGCAGTTCTTC	CASSLGSGLYNEQFF
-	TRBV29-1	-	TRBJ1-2	TGCAGCGTCTCGACAGGTTTGGGCGGCTACACCTTC	CSVSTGLGGYTF
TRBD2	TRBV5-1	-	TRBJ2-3	TGCGCCAGCAGCTTGAGCGGGGGGGTGGTTAAAGATACGCAGTATTTT	CASSLSGGVVKDTQYF
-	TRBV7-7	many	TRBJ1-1	TGTGCTAGCAGCCCAGAAAGGGGGACTGAAGCTTTCTTT	CASSPERGTEAFF
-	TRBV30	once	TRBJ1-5	TGTGCCTGGAGTGAAACAGGTTTGGGGAGCAATCAGCCCCAGCATTTT	CAWSETGLGSNQPQHF
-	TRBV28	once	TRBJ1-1	TGTGCCAGCAGAGGGGTCGGGTGGGTGGCTAACACTGAAGCTTTCTTT	CASRGVGWVANTEAFF
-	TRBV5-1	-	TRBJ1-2	TGCGCCAGCAGCTTGGACGGGAACTATGGCTACACCTTC	CASSLDGNYGYTF
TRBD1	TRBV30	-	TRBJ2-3	TGTGCCTGGGGTAGGACAGGGAGCACAGATACGCAGTATTTT	CAWGRTGSTDTQYF
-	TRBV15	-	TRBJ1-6	TGTGCCACCAGCAGGGCAGGGACAAATTCACCCCTCCACTTT	CATSRAGTNSPLHF
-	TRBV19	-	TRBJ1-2	TGTGCCAGTAAGCAGGGGTACTATGGCTACACCTTC	CASKQGYYGYTF
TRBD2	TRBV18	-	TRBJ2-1	TGTGCCAGCTCACCTCGGACTAGCGGGGACAACAATGAGCAGTTCTTC	CASSPRTSGDNNEQFF
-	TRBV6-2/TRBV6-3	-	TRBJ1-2	TGTGCCAGCAGTCGAGGCCTATCCTATGGCTACACCTTC	CASSRGLSYGYTF
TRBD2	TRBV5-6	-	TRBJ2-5	TGTGCCAGCAGCTCCTTAGCGGGGTTCCAAGAGACCCAGTACTTC	CASSSLAGFQETQYF
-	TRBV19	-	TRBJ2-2	TGTGCCAGTAGTATTCCCGCCAGCACCGGGGAGCTGTTTTTT	CASSIPASTGELFF
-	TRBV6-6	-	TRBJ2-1	TGTGCCAGCAGTCCGATCCCTAGTGTGAATGAGCAGTTCTTC	CASSPIPSVNEQFF
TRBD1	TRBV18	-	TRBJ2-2	TGTGCCAGCTCACCAAACAGGGGGCGCGGAACCGGGGAGCTGTTTTTT	CASSPNRGRGTGELFF
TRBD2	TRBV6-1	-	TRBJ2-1	TGTGCCAGCAGTGAAGGTGGAGCGGGGTACAATGAGCAGTTCTTC	CASSEGGAGYNEQFF
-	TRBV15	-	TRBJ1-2	TGTGCCACCAGCTATACCGGGGGGGATAGTGGCTACACCTTC	CATSYTGGDSGYTF
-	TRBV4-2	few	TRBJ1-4	TGTGCCAGCAGCCGGGGCCGCGCGGAAAAACTGTTTTTT	CASSRGRAEKLFF
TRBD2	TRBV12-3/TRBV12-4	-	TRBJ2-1	TGTGCCAGCAGACCGGGACTAGCGGGAGCAGGGATCTTC	CASRPGLAGAGIF
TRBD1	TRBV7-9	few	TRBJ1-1	TGTGCCAGCAGCTTAGCTCGTGAGGGTCAGGGGGCGCGGAATAAAGCTTTCTTT	CASSLAREGQGARNKAFF
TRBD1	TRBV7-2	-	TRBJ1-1	TGTGCCAGCAGCTTAGTCCCCCTCAGGGGGATGAACACTGAAGCTTTCTTT	CASSLVPLRGMNTEAFF
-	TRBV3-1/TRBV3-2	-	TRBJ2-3	TGTGCCAGCAGCCAAGATTTGGCAAGATATAGCACAGATACGCAGTATTTT	CASSQDLARYSTDTQYF
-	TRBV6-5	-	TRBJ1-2	TGTGCCAGCAGTACAGAGTATGGCTACACCTTC	CASSTEYGYTF
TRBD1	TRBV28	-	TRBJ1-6	TGTGCCAGCAGTTCCCTGACAGGGGGCAATTCACCCCTCCACTTT	CASSSLTGGNSPLHF
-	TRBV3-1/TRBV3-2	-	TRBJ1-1	TGTGCCAGCAGCCAGCAGGGAAACACTGAAGCTTTCTTT	CASSQQGNTEAFF
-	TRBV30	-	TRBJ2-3	TGTGCCTGGAGTGTACAGGGCGATACGCAGTATTTT	CAWSVQGDTQYF
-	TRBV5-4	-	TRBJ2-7	TGTGCCAGCAGCTTGTGGGGGCGCTACGAGCAGTACTTC	CASSLWGRYEQYF
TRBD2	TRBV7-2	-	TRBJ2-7	TGTGCCAGCAGCTTCCGGGGCGGGGGGCTCTACGAGCAGTACTTC	CASSFRGGGLYEQYF
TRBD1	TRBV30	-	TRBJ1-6	TGTGCCTGGAGTGGACAGGGGAATTCACCCCTCCACTTT	CAWSGQGNSPLHF
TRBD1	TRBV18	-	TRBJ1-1	TGTGCCAGCTCATCCGGACAGGCACTCACTGAAGCTTTCTTT	CASSSGQALTEAFF